This T cell receptor (beta chain) was profiled in a study of control samples from healthy donors and cancer patients. Measured with immunoSEQ multiplex PCR; TCRdb has only the in-frame clones, and not every one. This sample has 120,000 to 150,000 clones, with 93% found just once. V shed 6 bases and J shed 6 bases, with 9 bases lying between them. Germline CDR1 is MNHNY and CDR2 is SVGAGI (reference sequence). This CDR3 has 12 residues. This TCR derives from a man aged 18 to 29 in good health. The chain couples TRBV6-6 to TRBJ2-1; perhaps TRBD1 as D (5 bases). Sequencing input: blood. The CDR3 loop reads CASRTGANEQFF. CDR3 DNA: TGTGCCAGCAGGACTGGGGCCAATGAGCAGTTCTTC.